This is a list of T cell receptor beta chains from one sample in a study of blood T cells in healthy people across ages. TCRdb ran MiXCR on the 5' RACE reads and lists one entry per CDR3 protein. The repertoire holds 1.2 million to 1.5 million distinct CDR3 sequences, approximately 40% seen once, with around 8% in the top ten. Sequencing input: blood. Receptors were obtained from a young woman in good health. Both conserved end residues are part of each CDR3. Each record gives: J gene, clone size, D gene, V gene, CDR3 DNA, CDR3 protein. The D gene is left open where the match is weak. Some rows mark clone size as missing; the rest say once, few, many or name a class of expanded clone.

j_gene: TRBJ2-3
abundance: once
d_gene: NA
v_gene: TRBV4-1
CDR3nt: TGCGCCAGCAGCCAAGATCCGGGACTCACAGATACGCAGTATTTT
CDR3aa: CASSQDPGLTDTQYF

j_gene: TRBJ2-7
abundance: NA
d_gene: NA
v_gene: TRBV12-3/TRBV12-4
CDR3nt: TGTGCCAGCAGTTTAGCCTTGAGGGGACCGGGCGAGCAGTACTTC
CDR3aa: CASSLALRGPGEQYF

j_gene: TRBJ2-1
abundance: NA
d_gene: NA
v_gene: TRBV27
CDR3nt: TGTGCCACCAGGGTGGGTTACAATGAGCAGTTCTTC
CDR3aa: CATRVGYNEQFF

j_gene: TRBJ2-1
abundance: once
d_gene: NA
v_gene: TRBV9
CDR3nt: TGTGCCAGCAGCGTCGATTACCGACTTTTCTACAATGAGCAGTTCTTC
CDR3aa: CASSVDYRLFYNEQFF

j_gene: TRBJ2-3
abundance: NA
d_gene: NA
v_gene: TRBV7-6
CDR3nt: TGTGCCAGCAGCTTAGCGGGGTATAAGGCAGATACGCAGTATTTT
CDR3aa: CASSLAGYKADTQYF

j_gene: TRBJ2-7
abundance: NA
d_gene: NA
v_gene: TRBV15
CDR3nt: TGTGCCACCAGCAGATGGGACACCTACGACTCCTACGAGCAGTACTTC
CDR3aa: CATSRWDTYDSYEQYF

j_gene: TRBJ1-2
abundance: NA
d_gene: NA
v_gene: TRBV29-1
CDR3nt: TGCAGCGCCATCACTGGACGGGACTACACCTTC
CDR3aa: CSAITGRDYTF

j_gene: TRBJ2-1
abundance: few
d_gene: NA
v_gene: TRBV5-1
CDR3nt: TGCGCCAGCAGCCGGCGGGGAGGAAACAATGAGCAGTTCTTC
CDR3aa: CASSRRGGNNEQFF

j_gene: TRBJ2-7
abundance: few
d_gene: TRBD2
v_gene: TRBV5-1
CDR3nt: TGCGCCAGCAGCCTCCGGACTAGCAGCTCCTACGAGCAGTACTTC
CDR3aa: CASSLRTSSSYEQYF

j_gene: TRBJ2-1
abundance: NA
d_gene: NA
v_gene: TRBV18
CDR3nt: TGTGCCAGCTCACCCGGGCTAGGGGATGAGCAGTTCTTC
CDR3aa: CASSPGLGDEQFF

j_gene: TRBJ2-7
abundance: many
d_gene: NA
v_gene: TRBV28
CDR3nt: TGTGCCAGCAGAATAGGTGGAGGGGGCGTCTCCATCTACGAGCAGTACTTC
CDR3aa: CASRIGGGGVSIYEQYF

j_gene: TRBJ2-1
abundance: NA
d_gene: NA
v_gene: TRBV5-1
CDR3nt: TGCGCCAGCAGAGAGAGGGCCCTTGCCCACGATGAGCAGTTCTTC
CDR3aa: CASRERALAHDEQFF

j_gene: TRBJ2-5
abundance: few
d_gene: NA
v_gene: TRBV29-1
CDR3nt: TGCAGCGTTGAATTCGTGTCAGGGATACAAGAGACCCAGTACTTC
CDR3aa: CSVEFVSGIQETQYF

j_gene: TRBJ2-1
abundance: NA
d_gene: TRBD2
v_gene: TRBV14
CDR3nt: TGTGCCAGCAGGTCTAGCGGGAGGGCCAATGAGCAGTTCTTC
CDR3aa: CASRSSGRANEQFF

j_gene: TRBJ2-5
abundance: few
d_gene: TRBD2
v_gene: TRBV4-1
CDR3nt: TGCGCCAGCGGTTTAGCGGGGGTTGGAGAGACCCAGTACTTC
CDR3aa: CASGLAGVGETQYF

j_gene: TRBJ2-1
abundance: many
d_gene: TRBD2
v_gene: TRBV5-1
CDR3nt: TGCGCCAGCAGCTTGAAACTAGCGGGAGGGAGCTCCTACAATGAGCAGTTCTTC
CDR3aa: CASSLKLAGGSSYNEQFF

j_gene: TRBJ1-5
abundance: NA
d_gene: TRBD1
v_gene: TRBV7-8
CDR3nt: TGTGCCAGCAGCTTCAGGGGGCAAGATCAGCCCCAGCATTTT
CDR3aa: CASSFRGQDQPQHF

j_gene: TRBJ2-5
abundance: NA
d_gene: TRBD2
v_gene: TRBV7-9
CDR3nt: TGTGCCAGCAGCCCTACTAGCGGGCGCCAAAGGGAGACCCAGTACTTC
CDR3aa: CASSPTSGRQRETQYF

j_gene: TRBJ1-5
abundance: NA
d_gene: NA
v_gene: TRBV28
CDR3nt: TGTGCCAGCAGTGTTCCCCTGGACAGCTCGACCCAGCATTTT
CDR3aa: CASSVPLDSSTQHF

j_gene: TRBJ1-1
abundance: NA
d_gene: NA
v_gene: TRBV7-9
CDR3nt: TGTGCCAGCAGCCTCACTATGGACACTGAAGCTTTCTTT
CDR3aa: CASSLTMDTEAFF

j_gene: TRBJ2-1
abundance: NA
d_gene: NA
v_gene: TRBV27
CDR3nt: TGTACCAGCAATGGCCCCAGCAATGAGCAGTTCTTC
CDR3aa: CTSNGPSNEQFF

j_gene: TRBJ2-7
abundance: NA
d_gene: TRBD2
v_gene: TRBV5-1
CDR3nt: TGCGCCAGCAGCATAGGGGCTAGCGGGTCCTACGAGCAGTACTTC
CDR3aa: CASSIGASGSYEQYF

j_gene: TRBJ2-3
abundance: once
d_gene: TRBD2
v_gene: TRBV6-1
CDR3nt: TGTGCCAGCAGGGGAGCGGGGGTAGCAGATACGCAGTATTTT
CDR3aa: CASRGAGVADTQYF

j_gene: TRBJ2-3
abundance: NA
d_gene: TRBD2
v_gene: TRBV11-2
CDR3nt: TGTACCAGCAGCCTCACCACGGGGGGAGGCACAGATACGCAGTATTTT
CDR3aa: CTSSLTTGGGTDTQYF

j_gene: TRBJ2-5
abundance: few
d_gene: NA
v_gene: TRBV20-1
CDR3nt: TGCAGTGCTAAGGGAGCGGCGAATGAGCAGTACTTC
CDR3aa: CSAKGAANEQYF

j_gene: TRBJ1-4
abundance: few
d_gene: NA
v_gene: TRBV4-1
CDR3nt: TGCGCCAGCAGCCAAGATTTGAGAGGGCCCCCTGAAAAACTGTTTTTT
CDR3aa: CASSQDLRGPPEKLFF

j_gene: TRBJ2-7
abundance: once
d_gene: TRBD2
v_gene: TRBV27
CDR3nt: TGTGCCAGCAGTTTGGTAGCGGGACCTCACTCCTACGAGCAGTACTTC
CDR3aa: CASSLVAGPHSYEQYF

j_gene: TRBJ2-5
abundance: NA
d_gene: NA
v_gene: TRBV7-2
CDR3nt: TGTGCCAGCAGCTTAGCGGACCCGAAAGAGACCCAGTACTTC
CDR3aa: CASSLADPKETQYF

j_gene: TRBJ1-5
abundance: NA
d_gene: NA
v_gene: TRBV29-1
CDR3nt: TGCAGCGTTGTCGATGGGAGTCAGCCCCAGCATTTT
CDR3aa: CSVVDGSQPQHF

j_gene: TRBJ2-7
abundance: few
d_gene: TRBD2
v_gene: TRBV4-2
CDR3nt: TGTGCCAGCAGCCAAGACCCCCCCGGGACTAGCTCTTACGAGCAGTACTTC
CDR3aa: CASSQDPPGTSSYEQYF

j_gene: TRBJ2-7
abundance: once
d_gene: NA
v_gene: TRBV6-5
CDR3nt: TGTACCAGCAGTGCCCAGGGGAAGGGATACGAGCAGTACTTC
CDR3aa: CTSSAQGKGYEQYF

j_gene: TRBJ2-1
abundance: NA
d_gene: NA
v_gene: TRBV7-7
CDR3nt: TGTGGCAGCAGCCGGGACTCCTACAATGAGCAGTTCTTC
CDR3aa: CGSSRDSYNEQFF

j_gene: TRBJ2-3
abundance: NA
d_gene: NA
v_gene: TRBV5-1
CDR3nt: TGCGCCAGCAGCTTGGGGTCTGGGACGTCGGCCGATACGCAGTATTTT
CDR3aa: CASSLGSGTSADTQYF

j_gene: TRBJ1-1
abundance: NA
d_gene: NA
v_gene: TRBV6-5
CDR3nt: TGTGCCAGCAGTTACACCCCTACAGGGAACACTGAAGCTTTCTTT
CDR3aa: CASSYTPTGNTEAFF

j_gene: TRBJ1-1
abundance: few
d_gene: NA
v_gene: TRBV27
CDR3nt: TGTGCCAGCAGTTTCAGGGCAGACACTGAAGCTTTCTTT
CDR3aa: CASSFRADTEAFF

j_gene: TRBJ1-2
abundance: NA
d_gene: NA
v_gene: TRBV3-1
CDR3nt: TGTGCCAGCAGCCTCCAAGGGGAGGGCTATGGCTACACCTTC
CDR3aa: CASSLQGEGYGYTF

j_gene: TRBJ2-1
abundance: NA
d_gene: TRBD2
v_gene: TRBV20-1
CDR3nt: TGCAGTGCTAGAGACACGACTAGCGGGAGTACTAGCTACAATGAGCAGTTCTTC
CDR3aa: CSARDTTSGSTSYNEQFF

j_gene: TRBJ1-2
abundance: NA
d_gene: NA
v_gene: TRBV7-2
CDR3nt: TGTGCCAGCAGCATAGCTCCGGGACCAGCTAACTATGGCTACACCTTC
CDR3aa: CASSIAPGPANYGYTF

j_gene: TRBJ1-1
abundance: once
d_gene: NA
v_gene: TRBV30
CDR3nt: TGTGCCTGGAGTCGGCAGTACACTGAAGCTTTCTTT
CDR3aa: CAWSRQYTEAFF

j_gene: TRBJ1-2
abundance: NA
d_gene: NA
v_gene: TRBV4-2
CDR3nt: TGTGCCAGCAGCCAAGGAGGTCCAGGTGGACTATCGGGCTACACCTTC
CDR3aa: CASSQGGPGGLSGYTF

j_gene: TRBJ2-1
abundance: NA
d_gene: NA
v_gene: TRBV20-1
CDR3nt: TGCAGTGCTAGCGGGAGAGTCAAATACAATGAGCAGTTCTTC
CDR3aa: CSASGRVKYNEQFF

j_gene: TRBJ2-3
abundance: many
d_gene: NA
v_gene: TRBV3-1
CDR3nt: TGTGCCAGCAGCCAACACAACACAGATACGCAGTATTTT
CDR3aa: CASSQHNTDTQYF

j_gene: TRBJ2-7
abundance: NA
d_gene: NA
v_gene: TRBV30
CDR3nt: TGTGCCTGGAGTGGGGCCAGCTACGAGCAGTACTTC
CDR3aa: CAWSGASYEQYF

j_gene: TRBJ1-3
abundance: NA
d_gene: TRBD1
v_gene: TRBV18
CDR3nt: TGTGCCAGCTCACCGGACAGGGGCTCTGGAAACACCATATATTTT
CDR3aa: CASSPDRGSGNTIYF

j_gene: TRBJ2-1
abundance: NA
d_gene: NA
v_gene: TRBV20-1
CDR3nt: TGCAGTGCTAGAGATACCCACAGCTGGGGGAATGAGCAGTTCTTC
CDR3aa: CSARDTHSWGNEQFF

j_gene: TRBJ2-7
abundance: NA
d_gene: TRBD2
v_gene: TRBV11-1
CDR3nt: TGTGCCAGCAGCCCCTCCGGGACTCGAAAGGGACTAGCGGGATTTTCCTACGAGCAGTACTTC
CDR3aa: CASSPSGTRKGLAGFSYEQYF

j_gene: TRBJ2-4
abundance: NA
d_gene: NA
v_gene: TRBV6-5
CDR3nt: TGTGCCACATCGGACAGCCGTATGGGGCAGTACTTC
CDR3aa: CATSDSRMGQYF

j_gene: TRBJ2-7
abundance: NA
d_gene: NA
v_gene: TRBV20-1
CDR3nt: TGCAGTGCTAGAGATCGGGGCTACTCCTACGAGCAGTACTTC
CDR3aa: CSARDRGYSYEQYF

j_gene: TRBJ1-2
abundance: few
d_gene: TRBD1
v_gene: TRBV12-3/TRBV12-4
CDR3nt: TGTGCCAGCAGTTTGGACTACGGGACAGGACCTAGTAAAGATGGCTACACCTTC
CDR3aa: CASSLDYGTGPSKDGYTF

j_gene: TRBJ2-5
abundance: NA
d_gene: NA
v_gene: TRBV20-1
CDR3nt: TGCAGTGCCCTCAAAGGTCGTCTCCCGTACTTC
CDR3aa: CSALKGRLPYF

j_gene: TRBJ1-2
abundance: once
d_gene: TRBD1
v_gene: TRBV10-3
CDR3nt: TGTGCCATCAGCGAAGGGACAGGGGACATCTATGGCTACACCTTC
CDR3aa: CAISEGTGDIYGYTF

j_gene: TRBJ2-1
abundance: NA
d_gene: TRBD2
v_gene: TRBV12-5
CDR3nt: TGTGCTAGTGGTCTCCGACTCGATTCGGGGGGATCGTTCTTC
CDR3aa: CASGLRLDSGGSFF

j_gene: TRBJ1-4
abundance: once
d_gene: NA
v_gene: TRBV7-7
CDR3nt: TGTGCTAGCAGCTTTAGACGCCCCATTAGAGGAAAACTGTTTTTT
CDR3aa: CASSFRRPIRGKLFF

j_gene: TRBJ2-1
abundance: few
d_gene: TRBD1
v_gene: TRBV7-9
CDR3nt: TGTGCCAGCAGCCCCAAGGACAGGGGGCCATGGGATGAGCAGTTCTTC
CDR3aa: CASSPKDRGPWDEQFF

j_gene: TRBJ2-7
abundance: few
d_gene: TRBD2
v_gene: TRBV5-1
CDR3nt: TGCGCCAGCAGTTTCAGCGGGAGTGCCCACGAGCAGTACTTC
CDR3aa: CASSFSGSAHEQYF

j_gene: TRBJ2-7
abundance: few
d_gene: NA
v_gene: TRBV20-1
CDR3nt: TGCAGTGCTAGAGATGTCGGGGGCGCGAACTACGAGCAGTACTTC
CDR3aa: CSARDVGGANYEQYF

j_gene: TRBJ2-3
abundance: many
d_gene: NA
v_gene: TRBV3-1
CDR3nt: TGTGCCAGCAGCCAAAATTTTCCAGATACGCAGTATTTT
CDR3aa: CASSQNFPDTQYF

j_gene: TRBJ2-1
abundance: NA
d_gene: TRBD1
v_gene: TRBV20-1
CDR3nt: TGCAGTGCCCCGCAGCGGGACAGGGATTACAATGAGCAGTTCTTC
CDR3aa: CSAPQRDRDYNEQFF

j_gene: TRBJ2-6
abundance: few
d_gene: TRBD1
v_gene: TRBV19
CDR3nt: TGTGCCACAAGGGACAGGGGGCTTTCTGGGGCCAACGTCCTGACTTTC
CDR3aa: CATRDRGLSGANVLTF

j_gene: TRBJ2-7
abundance: many
d_gene: NA
v_gene: TRBV10-1
CDR3nt: TGCGCCAGCAGTGACGGCGCCTACGAGCAGTACTTC
CDR3aa: CASSDGAYEQYF